This is a list of T cell receptor beta chains from one sample in a study of human T cells and chemical hapten exposure. TCRdb recomputed calls from the RACE reads with MiXCR, one row per CDR3 protein. This sample yields about 90,000 distinct CDR3 sequences, of which approximately 10% are seen a single time; more than 1% belongs to the top ten. The sequencing here drew on whole blood, taken in connection with sensitization to the hapten diphenylcyclopropenone (DPC). The receptors shown here come from a woman aged 30 to 39 with alopecia areata. Some clones in this sample may be carry-over from other donors' samples. Both conserved end residues are part of each CDR3. The D gene is left open where the match is weak. Only part of the rows carry a size: once, few, many, or a class if the clone is expanded.

CDR3 length: 12
V gene: TRBV7-9
D gene: NA
clone size: few
J gene: TRBJ1-4
CDR3 protein: CASRGANEKLFF
CDR3 DNA: TGTGCCAGCAGAGGCGCTAATGAAAAACTGTTTTTT

CDR3 length: 14
V gene: TRBV28
D gene: NA
clone size: NA
J gene: TRBJ1-4
CDR3 protein: CASRDPWELGKLFF
CDR3 DNA: TGTGCCAGCAGAGACCCTTGGGAGCTGGGAAAACTGTTTTTT

CDR3 length: 14
V gene: TRBV28
D gene: NA
clone size: once
J gene: TRBJ2-3
CDR3 protein: CASSSPREGNTQYF
CDR3 DNA: TGTGCCAGCAGTTCTCCCAGGGAAGGAAATACGCAGTATTTT

CDR3 length: 15
V gene: TRBV2
D gene: TRBD2
clone size: few
J gene: TRBJ2-3
CDR3 protein: CAQLGRGGLSDTQYF
CDR3 DNA: TGTGCCCAACTAGGGCGGGGGGGCCTCTCAGATACGCAGTATTTT

CDR3 length: 13
V gene: TRBV14
D gene: NA
clone size: many
J gene: TRBJ1-1
CDR3 protein: CASSLREDTEAFF
CDR3 DNA: TGTGCCAGCAGCCTCAGAGAAGACACTGAAGCTTTCTTT

CDR3 length: 15
V gene: TRBV11-2
D gene: NA
clone size: NA
J gene: TRBJ2-3
CDR3 protein: CASSSYMTSTDTQYF
CDR3 DNA: TGTGCCAGCAGCTCCTACATGACAAGCACAGATACGCAGTATTTT

CDR3 length: 14
V gene: TRBV3-1
D gene: NA
clone size: NA
J gene: TRBJ2-6
CDR3 protein: CASSQETGANVLTF
CDR3 DNA: TGTGCCAGCAGCCAAGAAACTGGGGCCAACGTCCTGACTTTC

CDR3 length: 16
V gene: TRBV28
D gene: NA
clone size: many
J gene: TRBJ2-3
CDR3 protein: CASSPWNSGILDTQYF
CDR3 DNA: TGTGCCAGCAGTCCCTGGAATAGCGGCATCTTGGATACGCAGTATTTT

CDR3 length: 14
V gene: TRBV7-8
D gene: NA
clone size: many
J gene: TRBJ2-3
CDR3 protein: CASSSLGPTDTQYF
CDR3 DNA: TGTGCCAGCAGCTCACTAGGCCCTACAGATACGCAGTATTTT

CDR3 length: 14
V gene: TRBV18
D gene: TRBD1
clone size: many
J gene: TRBJ1-2
CDR3 protein: CASSLNTGDDGYTF
CDR3 DNA: TGTGCCAGCTCACTAAATACAGGGGATGATGGCTACACCTTC

CDR3 length: 12
V gene: TRBV30
D gene: NA
clone size: many
J gene: TRBJ2-3
CDR3 protein: CAWSVQGSTQYF
CDR3 DNA: TGTGCCTGGAGTGTACAGGGAAGTACGCAGTATTTT

CDR3 length: 15
V gene: TRBV6-1
D gene: TRBD1
clone size: many
J gene: TRBJ2-6
CDR3 protein: CGTGTGTSGANVLTF
CDR3 DNA: TGTGGTACCGGGACAGGGACCTCTGGGGCCAACGTCCTGACTTTC

CDR3 length: 15
V gene: TRBV20-1
D gene: TRBD1
clone size: many
J gene: TRBJ1-4
CDR3 protein: CSAPYPGQVNEKLFF
CDR3 DNA: TGCAGTGCTCCCTACCCGGGACAGGTGAATGAAAAACTGTTTTTT

CDR3 length: 13
V gene: TRBV28
D gene: TRBD1
clone size: many
J gene: TRBJ2-5
CDR3 protein: CASGQGRGETQYF
CDR3 DNA: TGTGCCTCGGGACAGGGGCGCGGCGAGACCCAGTACTTC

CDR3 length: 12
V gene: TRBV5-6
D gene: NA
clone size: few
J gene: TRBJ1-1
CDR3 protein: CASSFLQGKAFF
CDR3 DNA: TGTGCCAGCAGCTTCCTACAAGGGAAAGCTTTCTTT

CDR3 length: 14
V gene: TRBV7-9
D gene: NA
clone size: many
J gene: TRBJ1-2
CDR3 protein: CASSLRGYNYGYTF
CDR3 DNA: TGTGCCAGCAGCTTAAGAGGATATAACTATGGCTACACCTTC

CDR3 length: 19
V gene: TRBV3-1
D gene: NA
clone size: NA
J gene: TRBJ2-6
CDR3 protein: CASSQDRAPPSSGANVLTF
CDR3 DNA: TGTGCCAGCAGCCAAGATAGGGCACCCCCGAGCTCTGGGGCCAACGTCCTGACTTTC

CDR3 length: 15
V gene: TRBV20-1
D gene: NA
clone size: NA
J gene: TRBJ2-1
CDR3 protein: CSASRTGVGKNEQFF
CDR3 DNA: TGCAGTGCTAGCCGGACCGGGGTAGGGAAGAATGAGCAGTTCTTC

CDR3 length: 15
V gene: TRBV6-4
D gene: TRBD2
clone size: many
J gene: TRBJ2-1
CDR3 protein: CASANSGEGSNEQFF
CDR3 DNA: TGTGCCAGCGCAAACAGCGGGGAGGGGTCCAATGAGCAGTTCTTC

CDR3 length: 13
V gene: TRBV29-1
D gene: TRBD1
clone size: few
J gene: TRBJ1-1
CDR3 protein: CSVEFTGGTEAFF
CDR3 DNA: TGCAGCGTTGAGTTCACAGGGGGCACTGAAGCTTTCTTT

CDR3 length: 16
V gene: TRBV12-3/TRBV12-4
D gene: TRBD1
clone size: NA
J gene: TRBJ2-3
CDR3 protein: CASSPRDRGRIDTQYF
CDR3 DNA: TGTGCCAGCAGTCCCCGGGACAGGGGAAGAATAGATACGCAGTATTTT

CDR3 length: 18
V gene: TRBV7-9
D gene: TRBD2
clone size: many
J gene: TRBJ2-2
CDR3 protein: CASSSSHYTSGRAGELFF
CDR3 DNA: TGTGCCAGCAGCTCCTCCCACTATACTAGCGGGAGGGCCGGGGAGCTGTTTTTT

CDR3 length: 15
V gene: TRBV7-9
D gene: TRBD2
clone size: many
J gene: TRBJ2-2
CDR3 protein: CASSPPGGVTGELFF
CDR3 DNA: TGTGCCAGCAGCCCGCCGGGGGGGGTCACCGGGGAGCTGTTTTTT

CDR3 length: 16
V gene: TRBV6-5
D gene: NA
clone size: many
J gene: TRBJ2-1
CDR3 protein: CASSPGSGPPDNEQFF
CDR3 DNA: TGTGCCAGCAGTCCCGGGTCGGGGCCCCCCGACAATGAGCAGTTCTTC

CDR3 length: 12
V gene: TRBV7-9
D gene: NA
clone size: few
J gene: TRBJ1-1
CDR3 protein: CASSPFNTEAFF
CDR3 DNA: TGTGCCAGCAGCCCCTTTAACACTGAAGCTTTCTTT

CDR3 length: 12
V gene: TRBV7-9
D gene: NA
clone size: few
J gene: TRBJ1-2
CDR3 protein: CASSPGLAGYTF
CDR3 DNA: TGTGCCAGCAGCCCAGGTTTGGCCGGCTACACCTTC

CDR3 length: 13
V gene: TRBV30
D gene: NA
clone size: few
J gene: TRBJ1-1
CDR3 protein: CAWSVHEGTEAFF
CDR3 DNA: TGTGCCTGGAGTGTACACGAAGGAACTGAAGCTTTCTTT

CDR3 length: 11
V gene: TRBV30
D gene: NA
clone size: many
J gene: TRBJ1-1
CDR3 protein: CAWASRAEAFF
CDR3 DNA: TGTGCCTGGGCTAGTCGCGCTGAAGCTTTCTTT

CDR3 length: 15
V gene: TRBV27
D gene: NA
clone size: few
J gene: TRBJ2-1
CDR3 protein: CASSWDTLGGNEQFF
CDR3 DNA: TGTGCCAGCAGCTGGGACACCCTAGGAGGCAATGAGCAGTTCTTC

CDR3 length: 13
V gene: TRBV18
D gene: NA
clone size: many
J gene: TRBJ1-1
CDR3 protein: CASSQGYYTEAFF
CDR3 DNA: TGTGCCAGCTCCCAGGGATACTACACTGAAGCTTTCTTT

CDR3 length: 12
V gene: TRBV6-2/TRBV6-3
D gene: NA
clone size: few
J gene: TRBJ2-1
CDR3 protein: CASSPSLREQFF
CDR3 DNA: TGTGCCAGCAGCCCTAGTCTTCGGGAGCAGTTCTTC

CDR3 length: 14
V gene: TRBV25-1
D gene: NA
clone size: few
J gene: TRBJ2-1
CDR3 protein: CASSEGAIVNEQFF
CDR3 DNA: TGTGCCAGCAGTGAGGGGGCCATCGTCAATGAGCAGTTCTTC

CDR3 length: 17
V gene: TRBV7-2
D gene: NA
clone size: many
J gene: TRBJ1-5
CDR3 protein: CASSLVVGQAYNQPQHF
CDR3 DNA: TGTGCCAGCAGCTTAGTGGTGGGGCAGGCGTACAATCAGCCCCAGCATTTT

CDR3 length: 14
V gene: TRBV28
D gene: NA
clone size: NA
J gene: TRBJ2-7
CDR3 protein: CANSAGGRSYEQYF
CDR3 DNA: TGTGCCAACTCCGCCGGCGGGCGCTCCTACGAGCAGTACTTC

CDR3 length: 13
V gene: TRBV29-1
D gene: TRBD2
clone size: few
J gene: TRBJ2-2
CDR3 protein: CSVGGGRPGELFF
CDR3 DNA: TGCAGCGTTGGTGGCGGGAGGCCCGGGGAGCTGTTTTTT

CDR3 length: 10
V gene: TRBV29-1
D gene: NA
clone size: NA
J gene: TRBJ2-2
CDR3 protein: CSVVWGRMFF
CDR3 DNA: TGCAGCGTTGTTTGGGGGCGGATGTTTTTT

CDR3 length: 14
V gene: TRBV13
D gene: NA
clone size: many
J gene: TRBJ1-5
CDR3 protein: CASSLAGRGQPQHF
CDR3 DNA: TGTGCCAGCAGCTTAGCGGGGAGGGGACAGCCCCAGCATTTT

CDR3 length: 16
V gene: TRBV18
D gene: TRBD1
clone size: many
J gene: TRBJ1-5
CDR3 protein: CASSPGQDYSNQPQHF
CDR3 DNA: TGTGCCAGCTCACCTGGACAGGATTATAGCAATCAGCCCCAGCATTTT

CDR3 length: 16
V gene: TRBV5-6
D gene: TRBD1
clone size: many
J gene: TRBJ2-2
CDR3 protein: CASSLSGQLNTGELFF
CDR3 DNA: TGTGCCAGCAGCTTGTCGGGACAGTTGAACACCGGGGAGCTGTTTTTT

CDR3 length: 13
V gene: TRBV30
D gene: TRBD1
clone size: NA
J gene: TRBJ1-1
CDR3 protein: CAFGRDRAYEAFF
CDR3 DNA: TGTGCCTTCGGCCGGGACAGGGCCTATGAAGCTTTCTTT

CDR3 length: 10
V gene: TRBV11-1
D gene: NA
clone size: many
J gene: TRBJ2-7
CDR3 protein: CASGTYEQYF
CDR3 DNA: TGTGCCAGCGGAACCTACGAGCAGTACTTC

CDR3 length: 17
V gene: TRBV15
D gene: TRBD2
clone size: many
J gene: TRBJ2-7
CDR3 protein: CATSREVRAGVSYEQYF
CDR3 DNA: TGTGCCACCAGCAGAGAAGTAAGGGCGGGGGTTTCCTACGAGCAGTACTTC

CDR3 length: 14
V gene: TRBV28
D gene: NA
clone size: many
J gene: TRBJ2-7
CDR3 protein: CASSPPHPGREQYF
CDR3 DNA: TGTGCCAGCTCCCCACCTCATCCAGGGAGGGAGCAGTACTTC

CDR3 length: 14
V gene: TRBV6-4
D gene: NA
clone size: NA
J gene: TRBJ2-3
CDR3 protein: CASSPGPWKDTQYF
CDR3 DNA: TGTGCCAGCAGTCCCGGACCCTGGAAGGATACGCAGTATTTT

CDR3 length: 17
V gene: TRBV6-6
D gene: NA
clone size: many
J gene: TRBJ2-3
CDR3 protein: CASSYYAEGQRTDTQYF
CDR3 DNA: TGTGCCAGCAGTTACTATGCCGAAGGCCAGCGCACAGATACGCAGTATTTT

CDR3 length: 13
V gene: TRBV24-1
D gene: NA
clone size: NA
J gene: TRBJ1-1
CDR3 protein: CATRGWADTEAFF
CDR3 DNA: TGTGCCACCAGGGGTTGGGCGGACACTGAAGCTTTCTTT

CDR3 length: 15
V gene: TRBV12-3/TRBV12-4
D gene: TRBD1
clone size: NA
J gene: TRBJ2-3
CDR3 protein: CASSYPGTVTDTQYF
CDR3 DNA: TGTGCCAGCAGTTACCCCGGGACAGTTACAGATACGCAGTATTTT

CDR3 length: 20
V gene: TRBV12-3/TRBV12-4
D gene: TRBD2
clone size: NA
J gene: TRBJ2-3
CDR3 protein: CASSFTPWGGDHHYTDTQYF
CDR3 DNA: TGTGCCAGCAGTTTTACCCCTTGGGGGGGGGACCACCACTACACAGATACGCAGTATTTT

CDR3 length: 14
V gene: TRBV7-2
D gene: TRBD1
clone size: NA
J gene: TRBJ2-5
CDR3 protein: CASSPWTGSETQYF
CDR3 DNA: TGTGCCAGCAGCCCCTGGACAGGGTCAGAGACCCAGTACTTC

CDR3 length: 17
V gene: TRBV7-9
D gene: NA
clone size: many
J gene: TRBJ1-6
CDR3 protein: CASSKNRSLGGNSPLHF
CDR3 DNA: TGTGCCAGCAGCAAGAACAGGTCCCTCGGGGGGAATTCACCCCTCCACTTT

CDR3 length: 15
V gene: TRBV18
D gene: NA
clone size: NA
J gene: TRBJ1-1
CDR3 protein: CASSPAETRKAEAFF
CDR3 DNA: TGTGCCAGCTCACCAGCGGAGACAAGGAAGGCTGAAGCTTTCTTT

CDR3 length: 15
V gene: TRBV4-2
D gene: NA
clone size: many
J gene: TRBJ1-4
CDR3 protein: CASTHGDRSLEKLFF
CDR3 DNA: TGTGCCAGCACCCATGGTGACAGGAGTCTGGAAAAACTGTTTTTT

CDR3 length: 14
V gene: TRBV27
D gene: NA
clone size: many
J gene: TRBJ2-1
CDR3 protein: CASSPLLVIDEQFF
CDR3 DNA: TGTGCCAGCAGTCCCCTACTAGTAATCGATGAGCAGTTCTTC

CDR3 length: 16
V gene: TRBV5-5
D gene: NA
clone size: many
J gene: TRBJ2-3
CDR3 protein: CASSLRASGPTDTQYF
CDR3 DNA: TGTGCCAGCAGCTTAAGGGCCAGCGGCCCCACAGATACGCAGTATTTT

CDR3 length: 14
V gene: TRBV20-1
D gene: NA
clone size: many
J gene: TRBJ2-1
CDR3 protein: CSARMLASYNEQFF
CDR3 DNA: TGCAGTGCTAGAATGCTAGCCTCCTACAATGAGCAGTTCTTC